This T cell receptor beta chain was captured in a study of post-analysis software for immune sequencing data. Study at large: Several disease courses (relapsing-remitting, secondary progressive and progressive-relapsing) of multiple sclerosis were included.

The authors incorporated unique molecular identifiers into the TCR beta cDNA libraries. When about 0.85 to 11 million T cells were used, they gave about 550,000 cDNA molecules. From the PCR reads, TCRdb called clonotypes with MiXCR, one entry per CDR3 protein. Here the sample spans hundreds of thousands of distinct CDR3 sequences, 25% to 30% being singletons. This clonotype was counted between two and nine times. As yet, its antigen is unknown. Study-level points and caveats: Samples prepared in the same batch strongly co-clustered by F measure. About five TRBV segments, including TRBV5-6, TRBV5-1 and TRBV20-1, were more frequent in patients than controls. Multiple sclerosis patients showed significantly lower normalized Chao1 diversity than controls did.

Trimming pared 2 bases from V and 2 bases from J, leaving 10 bases between. This CDR3 contains 14 residues. The V gene's germline CDR1 is DFQATT and CDR2 SNEGSKA (reference sequence). The chain combines TRBV20-1 with TRBJ1-5; D unclear. The specimen sequenced was blood. This receptor was identified in a girl aged 5 to 17 with multiple sclerosis. The CDR3 is CSARSGYRNQPQHF. The DNA of the CDR3 is TGCAGTGCTAGATCGGGCTACCGCAATCAGCCCCAGCATTTT.